The rows below give T cell receptor beta chains drawn from one sample of a study of blood T cell repertoires in COVID-19. TCRdb's copy holds only in-frame clones and misses some; the assay was immunoSEQ multiplex PCR. This sample has 250,000 or so clones, with 80% to 90% found just once. Sequenced: PBMCs or T cells enriched from blood (not recorded which). These receptors were collected from a middle-aged woman who had been exposed to COVID-19. Both conserved end residues are part of each CDR3. D genes are given only for firm matches. Size is omitted from some rows. Given values are once, few, many or a class for expanded clones.

clone_size j_call d_call v_call cdr3_aa cdr3_nt
NA TRBJ2-1 TRBD2 TRBV6-5 CASNPRGGSYNEQFF TGTGCCAGCAATCCCCGGGGGGGCTCCTACAATGAGCAGTTCTTC
NA TRBJ1-1 NA TRBV5-4 CASSRGTRWDTEAFF TGTGCCAGCAGCCGAGGAACCCGATGGGACACTGAAGCTTTCTTT
NA TRBJ2-3 NA TRBV14 CASSQQGDTQYF TGTGCCAGCAGCCAACAGGGGGATACGCAGTATTTT
NA TRBJ1-1 NA TRBV11-3 CASSPDGRGTEAFF TGTGCCAGCAGCCCGGACGGCCGGGGCACTGAAGCTTTCTTT
NA TRBJ2-1 NA TRBV11-3 CASSQRDSNEQFF TGTGCCAGCAGCCAACGGGACTCTAATGAGCAGTTCTTC
NA TRBJ2-3 TRBD2 TRBV6-5 CASSYSGLVGGTQYF TGTGCCAGCAGTTACTCGGGACTAGTGGGAGGTACGCAGTATTTT
NA TRBJ2-1 TRBD2 TRBV6-5 CASSQTSGAYNEQFF TGTGCCAGCAGTCAAACTAGCGGGGCCTACAATGAGCAGTTCTTC
NA TRBJ2-1 TRBD2 TRBV6-2/TRBV6-3 CASSYFGTSGTNEQFF TGTGCCAGCAGTTACTTCGGGACTAGCGGGACCAATGAGCAGTTCTTC
NA TRBJ2-5 NA TRBV7-2 CASSSYQETQYF TGTGCCAGCAGCTCTTACCAAGAGACCCAGTACTTC
NA TRBJ1-1 NA TRBV7-3 CASSLRVTEAFF TGTGCCAGCAGCCTCAGGGTTACTGAAGCTTTCTTT
NA TRBJ2-2 TRBD1 TRBV19 CASIPGQEFTGELFF TGTGCCAGCATCCCGGGACAGGAATTCACCGGGGAGCTGTTTTTT
NA TRBJ1-3 TRBD1 TRBV10-3 CAIRATSTGGNTIYF TGTGCCATCAGAGCTACGTCGACAGGGGGAAACACCATATATTTT
NA TRBJ2-3 TRBD2 TRBV5-1 CASSLLSSGLADTQYF TGTGCCAGCAGCTTGCTTTCTAGCGGGCTAGCGGATACGCAGTATTTT
once TRBJ1-1 TRBD1 TRBV12-5 CASAGDRGKAFF TGTGCTAGTGCCGGGGACAGGGGGAAAGCTTTCTTT
NA TRBJ2-7 NA TRBV27 CASTLGAEQYF TGTGCCAGCACTCTAGGGGCCGAGCAGTACTTC
NA TRBJ1-4 NA TRBV5-6 CASSPGGVATNEKLFF TGTGCCAGCAGCCCCGGGGGAGTTGCAACTAATGAAAAACTGTTTTTT
once TRBJ1-2 TRBD1 TRBV24-1 CATSDRGIATF TGTGCCACCAGTGACAGGGGGATTGCCACCTTC
once TRBJ2-1 TRBD1 TRBV4-1 CASSQETGGYYNEQFF TGCGCCAGCAGCCAAGAGACAGGGGGCTACTACAATGAGCAGTTCTTC
NA TRBJ2-2 NA TRBV5-1 CASSHRETAYTGELFF TGCGCCAGCAGCCACCGGGAAACGGCATACACCGGGGAGCTGTTTTTT
NA TRBJ1-5 TRBD1 TRBV12-3/TRBV12-4 CASSFGTGYHF TGTGCCAGCAGTTTTGGGACAGGGTATCATTTT
once TRBJ2-1 TRBD2 TRBV5-1 CASSRPSGGERNEQFF TGCGCCAGCAGCAGACCCAGCGGGGGGGAGCGTAATGAGCAGTTCTTC
once TRBJ2-7 TRBD2 TRBV7-9 CASSERPGLALPPTYEQYF TGTGCCAGCAGCGAACGACCGGGACTAGCGCTTCCCCCGACCTACGAGCAGTACTTC